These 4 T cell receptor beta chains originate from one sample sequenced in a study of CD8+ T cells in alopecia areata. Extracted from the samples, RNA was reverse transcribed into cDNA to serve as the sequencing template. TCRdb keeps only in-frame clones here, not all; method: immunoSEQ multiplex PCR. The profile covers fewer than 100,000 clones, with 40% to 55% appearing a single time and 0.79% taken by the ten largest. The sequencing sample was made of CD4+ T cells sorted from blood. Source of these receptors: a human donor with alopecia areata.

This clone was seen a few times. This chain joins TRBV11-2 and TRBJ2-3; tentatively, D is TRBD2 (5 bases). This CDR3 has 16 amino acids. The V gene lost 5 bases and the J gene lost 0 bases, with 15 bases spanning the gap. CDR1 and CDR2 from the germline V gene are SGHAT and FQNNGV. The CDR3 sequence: CASSMRTRPSTDTQYF. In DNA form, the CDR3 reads TGTGCCAGCAGCATGAGGACTCGTCCTAGCACAGATACGCAGTATTTT.

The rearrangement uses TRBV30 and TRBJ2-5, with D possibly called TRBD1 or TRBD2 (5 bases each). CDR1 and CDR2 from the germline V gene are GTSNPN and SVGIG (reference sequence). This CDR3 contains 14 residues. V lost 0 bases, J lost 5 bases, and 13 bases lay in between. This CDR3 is CAWSVRGARETQYF. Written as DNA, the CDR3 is TGTGCCTGGAGTGTACGAGGGGCTCGGGAGACCCAGTACTTC.

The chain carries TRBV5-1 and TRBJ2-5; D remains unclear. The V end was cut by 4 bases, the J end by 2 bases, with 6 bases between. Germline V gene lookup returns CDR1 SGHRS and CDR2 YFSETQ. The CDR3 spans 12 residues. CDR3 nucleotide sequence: TGCGCCAGCAGCAGGGCACAAGAGACCCAGTACTTC. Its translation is CASSRAQETQYF.

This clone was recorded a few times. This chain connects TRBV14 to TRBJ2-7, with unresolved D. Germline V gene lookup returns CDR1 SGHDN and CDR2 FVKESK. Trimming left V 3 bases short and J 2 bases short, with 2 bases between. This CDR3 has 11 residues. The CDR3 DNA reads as TGTGCCAGCAGCCATACCTACGAGCAGTACTTC. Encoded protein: CASSHTYEQYF.